This TCR beta chain was sequenced for a study of T cells in Graves' hyperthyroidism and ophthalmopathy. For the study at large: Staff took peripheral blood when the initial diagnosis was made, before any treatment began.

Study outcomes and limitations: Ophthalmopathy was model-predicted a median approximately 6.9 months pre-onset. Peripheral blood also featured most of the thyroid clonotypes expanded above 0.001.

Authors of the study amplified TCR beta CDR3 regions from RNA transcripts. Initially, a first-round RT-PCR of the TCR CDR3 employed the HTBI primer set. MiXCR, run by TCRdb on the multiplex PCR reads, gives a single entry per CDR3 protein. The sample includes around 350,000 distinct CDR3 sequences, roughly a sixth of them seen just once. CDR3 length: 15 amino acids. The V end lost 4 bases, the J end lost 3 bases, and 16 bases lay between the germline ends. Clinical symptoms, serum thyroxine, TRAb, thyroid ultrasound and orbital computed tomography informed diagnoses. This clonotype was observed at least ten times. Its antigen is not known.

The gene calls are TRBV12-3 or TRBV12-4 and TRBJ2-7, with D perhaps TRBD2 (5 bases). The receptor's source is a woman aged 25 to 39 with Graves' hyperthyroidism that later progressed to Graves' ophthalmopathy. Source material: blood. The CDR3 loop is CASSSNPGYSYEQYF. The CDR3 nucleotides read TGTGCCAGCAGTTCCAACCCGGGGTATAGCTACGAGCAGTACTTC.